Listed here are 8 T cell receptor beta chains from one sample, sequenced in a study of blood T cell repertoires in COVID-19. Produced via immunoSEQ multiplex PCR; TCRdb's table is partial and in-frame only. The sample has about 170,000 clones, around 85% seen once. Sequencing was carried out using peripheral blood. Every receptor here comes from a human donor with acute or convalescent COVID-19. The donor label of this sample is uncertain.

The rearrangement links TRBV19 to TRBJ1-6; possible D gene TRBD1, 6 bases. Germline V gives CDR1 LNHDA, CDR2 SQIVND (reference sequence). There are 13 residues in the CDR3. Trimming pared 7 bases from V and 9 bases from J, leaving 13 bases between. The CDR3 sequence is CASNRAGGSPLHF. In DNA form, the CDR3 reads TGTGCCAGTAACAGGGCTGGCGGTTCACCCCTCCACTTT.

The V and J genes are TRBV27 and TRBJ2-2, with D possibly matching TRBD1 (6 bases). V was cut by 7 bases and J by 7 bases, with 16 bases left in between. Germline CDR1 MNHEY, CDR2 SMNVEV (reference sequence). This CDR3 has 14 amino acids. CDR3: CASTRRQAVGELFF. CDR3 in DNA: TGTGCCAGCACCCGTCGACAGGCTGTCGGGGAGCTGTTTTTT.

The gene calls are TRBV2 and TRBJ2-7; 8 nucleotides match TRBD1. CDR1 is SNHLY and CDR2 is FYNNEI in the germline V gene. This CDR3 region has 14 residues. The ends lost 4 bases at V and 5 bases at J; junction bases unmatched: 7. Here the CDR3 DNA reads TGTGCCAGCAGTGCGGGCAGGGGGCCCAACGAGCAGTACTTC. This gives the protein CASSAGRGPNEQYF.

The gene calls are TRBV6-1 and TRBJ2-2, with TRBD1 identical over 9 bases. The J segment lost 5 bases and the V segment lost 1 base, leaving 2 bases of the junction unmatched. The CDR3 loop spans 15 amino acids. Germline V lookup: CDR1 MNHNS, CDR2 SASEGT. CDR3 sequence reads: CASSEGTGDTGELFF. As DNA, the CDR3 is TGTGCCAGCAGTGAAGGGACAGGGGATACCGGGGAGCTGTTTTTT.

The gene calls are TRBV2 and TRBJ2-2; TRBD2 aligns across 8 bases. This CDR3 is built from 14 residues. Germline-derived CDR1 and CDR2 are SNHLY and FYNNEI. Trimming took 11 bases from V and 0 from J; bases not matched to a gene: 5. DNA of the CDR3: TGTGCCGGTCAGACTAGCGCGAACACCGGGGAGCTGTTTTTT. Translation gives CAGQTSANTGELFF.

The chain is built from TRBV4-2 and TRBJ1-1; 10 positions agree with TRBD1. The CDR3 is 18 residues long. The V gene's germline CDR1 is LGHNA and CDR2 YNFKEQ. V was clipped by 1 base and J by 4 bases; unmatched bases: 12. CDR3 DNA: TGTGCCAGCAGCCAAGTCGCGGGACAGGGGCGTTTGGGCACTGAAGCTTTCTTT. The encoded protein is CASSQVAGQGRLGTEAFF.

The V and J genes are TRBV14 and TRBJ1-2; TRBD1 might be the D (6 bases). The CDR3 sequence is 13 residues long. Trimming removed 3 bases from V and 4 bases from J, with 9 bases in between. Germline CDR1 is SGHDN and CDR2 is FVKESK. DNA of the CDR3: TGTGCCAGCAGCCAGCAACAGGGCTATGGCTACACCTTC. The encoded protein is CASSQQQGYGYTF.

The rearrangement links TRBV10-3 to TRBJ2-5, with TRBD1 as a possible D gene (5 bases). The germline V gene has CDR1 ENHRY and CDR2 SYGVKD. The CDR3 has 14 residues. V dropped 2 bases and J dropped 2 bases, with 9 bases sitting between them. CDR3 bases: TGTGCCATCAGTGAGGGTCAGGGACAAGAGACCCAGTACTTC. Amino acids: CAISEGQGQETQYF.